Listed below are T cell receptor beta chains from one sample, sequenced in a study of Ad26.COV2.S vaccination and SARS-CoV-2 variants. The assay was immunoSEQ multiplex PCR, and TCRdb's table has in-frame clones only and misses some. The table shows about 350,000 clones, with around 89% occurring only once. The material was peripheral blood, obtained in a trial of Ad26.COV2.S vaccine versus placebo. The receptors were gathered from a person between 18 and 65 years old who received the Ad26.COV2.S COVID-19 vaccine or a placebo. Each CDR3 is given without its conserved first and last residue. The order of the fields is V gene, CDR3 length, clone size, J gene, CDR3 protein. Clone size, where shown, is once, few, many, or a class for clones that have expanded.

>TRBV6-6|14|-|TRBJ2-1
ASSSPRDGSHNEQF
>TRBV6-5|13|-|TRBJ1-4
ASSYSGGNDEKLF
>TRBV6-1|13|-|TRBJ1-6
ASSETLTFNSPLH
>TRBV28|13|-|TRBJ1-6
ASSGGQAGGSPLH
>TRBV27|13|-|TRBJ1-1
ASSLRKGHNTEAF
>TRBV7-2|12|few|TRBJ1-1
ASSPQKGVTEAF
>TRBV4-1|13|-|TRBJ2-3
ASSQEGRGGGTQY
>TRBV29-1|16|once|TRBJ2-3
SVEPLAGATAGTDTQY
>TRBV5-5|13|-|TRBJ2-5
ASSFQGKREETQY
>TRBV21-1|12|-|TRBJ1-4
ASSPARGNEKLF